Only one count was recorded for the clone carrying this T cell receptor beta chain. Its antigen is currently unknown. The data were taken from a study of early T cells in non-severe SARS-CoV-2 infection. Study summary: Unsorted whole-blood RNA was sequenced in bulk, leaving chains unpaired. General study points: Private and CD4 specificities were missed by VDJdb matching, skewed to anti-spike CD8.

V lost 3 bases and J 7 bases, leaving 3 bases between the germline ends. The germline V gene encodes CDR1 MDHEN and CDR2 SYDVKM. The CDR3 has 11 amino acids. cDNA molecules, individually, were tagged with unique molecular identifiers. MiXCR was run by TCRdb on the 5' RACE reads, yielding one entry per CDR3 protein. The top ten hold 3.5% to 4% of the sample, which has about 110,000 distinct CDR3 sequences, 10% to 15% seen once. The sequenced sample was whole blood, obtained at baseline. The chain has TRBV28 and TRBJ1-4; no clear D. This receptor was taken from an adult who was a healthcare worker with PCR-confirmed SARS-CoV-2 infection or an uninfected control (not recorded which). The CDR3 is CASSFFEKLFF. CDR3 sequence (DNA): TGTGCCAGCAGTTTTTTTGAAAAACTGTTTTTT.